This passage covers 9 T cell receptor beta chains from one sample sequenced in a study of OX40 agonist ivuxolimab in advanced cancers. Repertoires were generated with immunoSEQ multiplex PCR, while TCRdb's copy carries only in-frame clones and drops some. The repertoire holds about 94,000 clones, with around 86% as singletons. The source was CD4+ or CD8+ T cells sorted from blood, collected in a trial of the OX40 agonist ivuxolimab. These TCRs come from an adult with an advanced solid tumor such as melanoma, head and neck, liver or kidney cancer.

The V call is TRBV5-1, the J call TRBJ2-3, with a weak D call TRBD2 (6 bases). In germline, CDR1 is SGHRS, CDR2 YFSETQ. The V and J ends lost 0 bases and 1 base respectively, with 9 bases between them. The CDR3 runs 15 residues. The CDR3 spells CASSLGGGGTDTQYF. In DNA form, the CDR3 reads TGCGCCAGCAGCTTGGGTGGAGGGGGCACAGATACGCAGTATTTT.

The chain couples TRBV11-2 to TRBJ1-5; TRBD1 matches at 8 bases. The CDR3 covers 14 residues. Losses at the gene ends were 5 bases for V and 1 base for J; bases not matched to a gene: 1. From germline, CDR1 is SGHAT and CDR2 FQNNGV. This CDR3 is CASSDRGSNQPQHF. Written as DNA, the CDR3 is TGTGCCAGCAGCGACAGGGGAAGCAATCAGCCCCAGCATTTT.

The chain is built from TRBV10-3 and TRBJ2-5; the match to TRBD2 covers 8 bases. J lost 4 bases, V lost 5 bases, and 3 bases had no gene match. The CDR3 runs to 13 residues. Germline V gives CDR1 ENHRY, CDR2 SYGVKD. CDR3 sequence (DNA): TGTGCCATCAGTTCGGGAGGGGGAGAGACCCAGTACTTC. Translated, it gives CAISSGGGETQYF.

This chain links TRBV9 with TRBJ2-3; the match to TRBD2 covers 10 bases. Germline values: CDR1 SGDLS, CDR2 YYNGEE. The CDR3 totals 15 residues. J lost 5 bases, V lost 0 bases, and 3 bases had no gene match. The CDR3 DNA sequence: TGTGCCAGCAGCGTAGGAGGGACTAGCGAAGATACGCAGTATTTT. Translation: CASSVGGTSEDTQYF.

The genes are TRBV18 and TRBJ1-1; 11 positions match TRBD1. This CDR3 has 15 residues. The V and J ends lost 6 bases and 1 base, in that order; junction bases with no gene match: 4. CDR1 is KGHSH, CDR2 LQKENI, per germline. The CDR3 DNA is TGTGCCAGCTCTCGAGGGACAGGGGGGAACACTGAAGCTTTCTTT. It encodes CASSRGTGGNTEAFF.

V and J are TRBV5-8 and TRBJ2-2, with D possibly TRBD1 on 5 matching bases. From germline, CDR1 is SGHTS and CDR2 YDEGEE. The ends were cut back, 0 bases at V and 0 bases at J, with 15 bases in the middle. This CDR3 spans 18 amino acids. CDR3: CASSLEARAYSNTGELFF. Here the CDR3 DNA reads TGTGCCAGCAGCTTGGAGGCCAGGGCGTACTCGAACACCGGGGAGCTGTTTTTT.

V gene TRBV4-2 combines with J gene TRBJ1-3; D may be TRBD1 (5 bases). With 1 base removed from V and 0 bases from J, the gap between germline ends came to 10 bases. The CDR3 is made up of 16 amino acids. CDR1 is LGHNA, CDR2 YNFKEQ, per germline. Here the CDR3 reads CASSQGQLSSGNTIYF. CDR3 DNA: TGTGCCAGCAGCCAAGGACAGTTAAGCTCTGGAAACACCATATATTTT.

This chain connects TRBV6-5 to TRBJ2-1; no firm D call. V was cut by 2 bases and J by 8 bases, with 7 bases left in between. Germline assignment: CDR1 MNHEY and CDR2 SVGAGI. The CDR3 contains 12 residues. CDR3 DNA sequence: TGTGCCAGCAGTTACGCCGGACATGAGCAGTTCTTC. This translates into CASSYAGHEQFF.

The chain carries TRBV29-1 and TRBJ2-3, with 9 bases that match TRBD1. Germline values: CDR1 SQVTM, CDR2 ANQGSEA. CDR3 length equals 15 residues. Unmatched junction bases numbered 7, after V lost 1 base and J lost 5 bases. The CDR3 spells CSVEAPDRGGDTQYF. The CDR3 region has the DNA TGCAGCGTTGAAGCCCCCGACAGGGGGGGAGATACGCAGTATTTT.